The 8 T cell receptor beta chains below all came from one sample that was sequenced in a study of T cells in Graves' hyperthyroidism and ophthalmopathy. The TCR beta CDR3 regions underwent amplification using RNA transcripts as the source. Carried out on the TCR CDR3, a first-round RT-PCR used the HTBI primer set. TCRdb recomputed calls from the multiplex PCR reads with MiXCR, one row per CDR3 protein. The sample lists a few hundred thousand distinct CDR3 sequences, roughly an eighth occurring once. The sample taken for sequencing was blood. Every receptor here comes from a woman aged 18-29 years with Graves' hyperthyroidism.

This clonotype was seen repeatedly, ten times or more. The V and J genes are TRBV18 and TRBJ2-2; no reliable D call. The CDR3 is made up of 12 amino acids. The germline V gene encodes CDR1 KGHSH and CDR2 LQKENI. Trimming shortened V by 6 bases and J by 5 bases, and 7 bases separated the two germline ends. The CDR3 DNA sequence: TGTGCCAGCTCGTACAATACCGGGGAGCTGTTTTTT. Amino acid sequence: CASSYNTGELFF.

This clonotype was counted at least ten times. CDR3 coding DNA: TGTGCCAGCAGTTTAGGGTACCGTTCCACAGATACGCAGTATTTT. Residues: CASSLGYRSTDTQYF. The rearrangement links TRBV12-3 or TRBV12-4 to TRBJ2-3; D unresolved. This CDR3 has 15 residues. V was clipped by 1 base and J by 2 bases, with 10 bases between them.

J is TRBJ1-3 and V is TRBV6-1, with D possibly being TRBD1 (6 bases). This CDR3 has 13 amino acids. Germline CDR1 MNHNS, CDR2 SASEGT. Between the trimmed V and J ends, which lost 7 bases and 9 bases, there was a span of 16 bases. In DNA form, the CDR3 reads TGTGCCAGCATCCAGAGGGGGTGGGGCACCATATATTTT. As protein: CASIQRGWGTIYF.

The table lists this clonotype with many counts. The chain recombines TRBV19 with TRBJ2-7; D is unclear. V was pared by 4 bases and J by 6 bases, with 22 bases between. This CDR3 is 16 amino acids long. CDR1 LNHDA and CDR2 SQIVND come from the germline V gene (reference sequence). This CDR3 is CASSNPVGRRLGEQYF. In DNA form, the CDR3 reads TGTGCCAGTAGTAACCCCGTCGGCAGGCGTCTTGGCGAGCAGTACTTC.

V usage is TRBV19 and J usage is TRBJ2-5; maybe TRBD1 (6 bases). The V end lost 4 bases, the J end lost 5 bases, and 11 bases lay between the germline ends. This CDR3 is 13 amino acids long. Germline lookup yields CDR1 LNHDA and CDR2 SQIVND (reference sequence). CDR3 residues: CASSNRDGETQYF. The CDR3 DNA is TGTGCCAGTAGTAACAGGGACGGGGAGACCCAGTACTTC.

There are a few counts of this clonotype. This chain joins TRBV19 and TRBJ2-1; D is ambiguous. V lost 6 bases to trimming and J lost 4 bases, with 16 bases between them. This CDR3 has 15 residues. Per the germline V gene, CDR1 is LNHDA and CDR2 is SQIVND (reference sequence). In DNA, the CDR3 is TGTGCCAGTAGACACAACCCAAGCCTATACAATGAGCAGTTCTTC. Translation: CASRHNPSLYNEQFF.

This clonotype was found many times. The rearrangement uses TRBV30 and TRBJ1-5; maybe TRBD1 (5 bases). The V and J ends lost 1 base and 6 bases respectively, with 13 bases between them. The CDR3 spans 14 residues. Germline assignment: CDR1 GTSNPN and CDR2 SVGIG (reference sequence). CDR3: CAWSERGGRQPQHF. CDR3 DNA sequence: TGTGCCTGGAGTGAGAGGGGCGGGCGTCAGCCCCAGCATTTT.

This clonotype turned up a few times. V is TRBV24-1 and J is TRBJ1-4, with 10 nucleotides matching TRBD1. The CDR3 extends over 15 amino acids. From germline, CDR1 is KGHDR and CDR2 SFDVKD. The V segment lost 5 bases and the J segment 7 bases; nucleotides outside the gene matches: 6. CDR3 protein: CATSAGGQGVEKLFF. For the CDR3, the DNA is TGTGCCACCAGTGCGGGCGGACAGGGGGTTGAAAAACTGTTTTTT.